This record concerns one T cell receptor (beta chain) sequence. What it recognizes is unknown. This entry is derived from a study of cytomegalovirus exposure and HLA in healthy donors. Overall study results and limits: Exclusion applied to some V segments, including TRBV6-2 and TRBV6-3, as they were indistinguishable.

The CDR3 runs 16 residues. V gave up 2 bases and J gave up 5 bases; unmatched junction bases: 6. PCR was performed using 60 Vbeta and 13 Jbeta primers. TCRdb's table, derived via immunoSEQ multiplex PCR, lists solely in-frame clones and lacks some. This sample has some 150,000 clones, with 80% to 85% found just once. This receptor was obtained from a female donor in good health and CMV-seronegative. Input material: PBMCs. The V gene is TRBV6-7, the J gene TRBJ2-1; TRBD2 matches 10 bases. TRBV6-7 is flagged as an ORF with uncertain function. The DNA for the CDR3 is TGTGCCAGCAGTTACCGCCAAGGACTAGCGGACAATGAGCAGTTCTTC. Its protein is CASSYRQGLADNEQFF.